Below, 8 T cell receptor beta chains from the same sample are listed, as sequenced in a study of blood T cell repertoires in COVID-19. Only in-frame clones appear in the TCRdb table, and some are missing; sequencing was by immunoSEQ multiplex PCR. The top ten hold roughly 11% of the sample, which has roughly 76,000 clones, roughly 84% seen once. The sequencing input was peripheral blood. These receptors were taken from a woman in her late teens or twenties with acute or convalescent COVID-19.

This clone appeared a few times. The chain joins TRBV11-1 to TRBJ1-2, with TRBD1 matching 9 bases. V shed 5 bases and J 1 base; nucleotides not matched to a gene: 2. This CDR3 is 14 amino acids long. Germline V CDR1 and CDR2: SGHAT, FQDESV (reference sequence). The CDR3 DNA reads TGTGCCAGCAGCCCGACAGGGGGTAACTATGGCTACACCTTC. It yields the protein CASSPTGGNYGYTF.

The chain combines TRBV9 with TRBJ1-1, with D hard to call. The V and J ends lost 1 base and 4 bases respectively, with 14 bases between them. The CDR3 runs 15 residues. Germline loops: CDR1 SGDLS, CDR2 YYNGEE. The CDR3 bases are TGTGCCAGCAGCGTATCTGCGGGGAGTGGCACTGAAGCTTTCTTT. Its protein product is CASSVSAGSGTEAFF.

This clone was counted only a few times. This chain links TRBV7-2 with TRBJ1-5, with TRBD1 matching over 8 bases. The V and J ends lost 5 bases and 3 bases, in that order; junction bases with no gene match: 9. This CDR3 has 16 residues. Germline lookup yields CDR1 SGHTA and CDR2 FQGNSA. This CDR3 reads CASSPHGQGNNQPQHF. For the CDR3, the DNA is TGTGCCAGCAGCCCCCACGGACAGGGAAACAATCAGCCCCAGCATTTT.

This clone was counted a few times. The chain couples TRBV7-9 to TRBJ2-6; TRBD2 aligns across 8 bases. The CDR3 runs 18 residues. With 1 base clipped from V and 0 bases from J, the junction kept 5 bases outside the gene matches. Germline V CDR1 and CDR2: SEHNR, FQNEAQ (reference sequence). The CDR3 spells CASSLGLAGGSGANVLTF. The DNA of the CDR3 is TGTGCCAGCAGCTTAGGTCTAGCGGGTGGCTCTGGGGCCAACGTCCTGACTTTC.

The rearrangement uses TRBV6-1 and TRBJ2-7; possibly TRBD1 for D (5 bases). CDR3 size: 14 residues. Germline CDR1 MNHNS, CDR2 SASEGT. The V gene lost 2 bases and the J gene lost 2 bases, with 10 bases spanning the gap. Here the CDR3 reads CASSEMTETYEQYF. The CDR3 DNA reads TGTGCCAGCAGTGAAATGACAGAGACCTACGAGCAGTACTTC.

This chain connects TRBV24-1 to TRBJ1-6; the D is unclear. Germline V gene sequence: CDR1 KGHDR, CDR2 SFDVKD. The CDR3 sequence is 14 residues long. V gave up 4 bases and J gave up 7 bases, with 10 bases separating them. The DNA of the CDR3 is TGTGCCACCAGTGAAGAGGAGGGAAATTCACCCCTCCACTTT. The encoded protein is CATSEEEGNSPLHF.

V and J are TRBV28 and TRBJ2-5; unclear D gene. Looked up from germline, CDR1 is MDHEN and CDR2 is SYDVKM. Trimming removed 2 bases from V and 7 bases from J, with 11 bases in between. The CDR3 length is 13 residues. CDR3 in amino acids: CASSLQQPGTQYF. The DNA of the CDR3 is TGTGCCAGCAGTTTACAGCAGCCGGGGACCCAGTACTTC.

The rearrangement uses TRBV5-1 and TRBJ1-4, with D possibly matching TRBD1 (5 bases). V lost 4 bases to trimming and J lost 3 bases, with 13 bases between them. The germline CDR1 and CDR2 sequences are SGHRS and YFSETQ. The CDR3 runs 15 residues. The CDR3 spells CASSPVGGSNEKLFF. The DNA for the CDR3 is TGCGCCAGCAGCCCGGTGGGGGGATCTAATGAAAAACTGTTTTTT.